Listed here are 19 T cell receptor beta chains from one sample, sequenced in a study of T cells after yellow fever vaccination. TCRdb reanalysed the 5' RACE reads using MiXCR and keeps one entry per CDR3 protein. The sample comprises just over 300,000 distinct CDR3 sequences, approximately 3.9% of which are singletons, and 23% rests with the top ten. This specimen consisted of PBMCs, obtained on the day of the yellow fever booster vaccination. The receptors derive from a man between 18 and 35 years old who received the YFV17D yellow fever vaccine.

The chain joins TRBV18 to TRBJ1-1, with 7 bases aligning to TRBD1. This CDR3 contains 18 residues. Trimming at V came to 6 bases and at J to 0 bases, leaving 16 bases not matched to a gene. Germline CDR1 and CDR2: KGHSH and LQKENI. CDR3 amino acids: CASSQKQGPYTLNTEAFF. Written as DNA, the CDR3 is TGTGCCAGCTCCCAAAAACAGGGGCCCTATACCCTGAACACTGAAGCTTTCTTT. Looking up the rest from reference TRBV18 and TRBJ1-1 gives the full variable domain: NAGVMQNPRHLVRRRGQEARLRCSPMKGHSHVYWYRQLPEEGLKFMVYLQKENIIDESGMPKERFSAEFPKEGPSILRIQQVVRGDSAAYFCASSQKQGPYTLNTEAFFGQGTRLTVV.

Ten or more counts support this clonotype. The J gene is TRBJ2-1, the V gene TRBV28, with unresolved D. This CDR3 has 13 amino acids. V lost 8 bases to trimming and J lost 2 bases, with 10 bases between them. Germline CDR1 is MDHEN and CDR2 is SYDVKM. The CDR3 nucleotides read TGTGCCAGCTCTGCGTCCGCCTACAATGAGCAGTTCTTC. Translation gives CASSASAYNEQFF.

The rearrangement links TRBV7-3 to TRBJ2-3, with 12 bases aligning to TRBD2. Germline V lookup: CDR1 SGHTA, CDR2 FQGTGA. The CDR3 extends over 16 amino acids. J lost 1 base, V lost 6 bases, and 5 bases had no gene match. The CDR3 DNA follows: TGTGCCAGCAGGTCTAGCGGGGGGGCCCGCACAGATACGCAGTATTTT. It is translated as CASRSSGGARTDTQYF.

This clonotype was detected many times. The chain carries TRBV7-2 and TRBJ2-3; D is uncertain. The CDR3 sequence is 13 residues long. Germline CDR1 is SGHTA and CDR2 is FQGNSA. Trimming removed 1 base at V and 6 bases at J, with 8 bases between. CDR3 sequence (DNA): TGTGCCAGCAGCTTAGGGAACGGGGATACGCAGTATTTT. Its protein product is CASSLGNGDTQYF.

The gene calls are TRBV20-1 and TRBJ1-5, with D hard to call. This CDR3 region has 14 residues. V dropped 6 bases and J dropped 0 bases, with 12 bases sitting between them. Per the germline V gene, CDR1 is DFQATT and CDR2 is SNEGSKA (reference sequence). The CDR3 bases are TGCAGTGCCGAAAAGGACGGTAGCAATCAGCCCCAGCATTTT. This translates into CSAEKDGSNQPQHF.

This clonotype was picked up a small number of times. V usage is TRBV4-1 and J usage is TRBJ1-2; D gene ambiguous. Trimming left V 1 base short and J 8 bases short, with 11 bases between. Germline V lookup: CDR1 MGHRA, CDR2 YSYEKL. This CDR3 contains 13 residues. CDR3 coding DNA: TGCGCCAGCAGCCAAGTAGGGCTCCTCGGCTACACCTTC. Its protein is CASSQVGLLGYTF.

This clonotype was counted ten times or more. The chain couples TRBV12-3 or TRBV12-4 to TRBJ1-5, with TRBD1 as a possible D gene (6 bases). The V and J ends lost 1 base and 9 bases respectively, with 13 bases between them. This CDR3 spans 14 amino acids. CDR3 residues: CASSLEQGQTPQHF. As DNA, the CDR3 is TGTGCCAGCAGTTTAGAACAGGGTCAGACGCCCCAGCATTTT.

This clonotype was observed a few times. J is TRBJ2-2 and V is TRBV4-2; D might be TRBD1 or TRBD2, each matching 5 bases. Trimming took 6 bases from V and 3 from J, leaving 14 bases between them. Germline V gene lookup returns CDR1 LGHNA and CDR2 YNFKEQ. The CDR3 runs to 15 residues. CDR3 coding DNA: TGTGCCAGCAGGGGGACGGAACGCGACACCGGGGAGCTGTTTTTT. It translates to CASRGTERDTGELFF.

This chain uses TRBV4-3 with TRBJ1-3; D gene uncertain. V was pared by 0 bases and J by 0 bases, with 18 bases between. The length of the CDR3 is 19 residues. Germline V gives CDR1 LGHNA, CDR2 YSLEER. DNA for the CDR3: TGCGCCAGCAGCCAAGATCACAGCGCATTTACGTTCTCTGGAAACACCATATATTTT. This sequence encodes CASSQDHSAFTFSGNTIYF.

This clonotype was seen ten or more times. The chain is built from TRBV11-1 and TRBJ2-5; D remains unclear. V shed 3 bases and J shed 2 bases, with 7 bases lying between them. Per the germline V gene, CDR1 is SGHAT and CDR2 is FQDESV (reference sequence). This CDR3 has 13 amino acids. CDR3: CASSFAIQETQYF. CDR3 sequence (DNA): TGTGCCAGCAGCTTCGCTATTCAAGAGACCCAGTACTTC.

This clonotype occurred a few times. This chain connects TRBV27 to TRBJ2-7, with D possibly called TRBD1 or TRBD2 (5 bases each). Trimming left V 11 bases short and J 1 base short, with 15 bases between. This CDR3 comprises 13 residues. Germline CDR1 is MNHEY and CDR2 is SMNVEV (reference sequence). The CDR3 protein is CAVRDPHSYEQYV. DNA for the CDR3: TGTGCCGTGAGGGACCCTCATTCCTACGAGCAGTACGTC.

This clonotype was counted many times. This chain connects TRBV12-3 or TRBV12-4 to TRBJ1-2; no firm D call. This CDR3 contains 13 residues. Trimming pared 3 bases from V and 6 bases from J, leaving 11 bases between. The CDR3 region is CASSFLSANGYTF. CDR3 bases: TGTGCCAGCAGTTTCTTGTCGGCCAATGGCTACACCTTC.

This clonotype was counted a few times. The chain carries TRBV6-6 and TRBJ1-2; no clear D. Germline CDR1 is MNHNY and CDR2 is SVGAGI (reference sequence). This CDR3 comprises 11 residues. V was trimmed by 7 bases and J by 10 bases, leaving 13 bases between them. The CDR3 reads CASTQADYYTF. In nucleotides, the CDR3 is TGTGCCAGCACCCAGGCGGACTACTACACCTTC.

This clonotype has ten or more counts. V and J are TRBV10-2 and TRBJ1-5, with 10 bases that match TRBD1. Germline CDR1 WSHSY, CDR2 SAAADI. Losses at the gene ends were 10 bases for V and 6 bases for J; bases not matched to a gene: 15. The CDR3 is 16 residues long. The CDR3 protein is CATRTAGQGPSQPQHF. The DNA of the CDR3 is TGCGCCACCAGAACCGCGGGACAGGGGCCGAGTCAGCCCCAGCATTTT.

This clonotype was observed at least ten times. For the CDR3, the DNA is TGTGCCAGCAGCTTAGCCAGGACAGACCTGTATGGCTACACCTTC. Translation gives CASSLARTDLYGYTF. The V and J genes are TRBV7-2 and TRBJ1-2; D perhaps matches TRBD1 (6 bases). The germline gives CDR1 SGHTA, CDR2 FQGNSA. CDR3 length: 15 residues. Trimming took 0 bases from V and 5 from J, leaving 13 bases between them.

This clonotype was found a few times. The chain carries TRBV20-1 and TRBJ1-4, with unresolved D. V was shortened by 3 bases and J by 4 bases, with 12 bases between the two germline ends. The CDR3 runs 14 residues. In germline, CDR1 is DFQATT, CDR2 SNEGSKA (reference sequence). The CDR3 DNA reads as TGCAGTGCTAGTTCTTTAGGGCTTAATGAAAAACTGTTTTTT. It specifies CSASSLGLNEKLFF.

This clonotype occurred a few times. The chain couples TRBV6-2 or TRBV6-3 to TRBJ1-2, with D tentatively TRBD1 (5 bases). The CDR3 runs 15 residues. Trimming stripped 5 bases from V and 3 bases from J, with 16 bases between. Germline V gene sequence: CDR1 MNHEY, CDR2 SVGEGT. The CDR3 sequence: CASSTGGANDYGYTF. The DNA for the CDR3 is TGTGCCAGCAGTACAGGAGGCGCGAATGACTATGGCTACACCTTC.

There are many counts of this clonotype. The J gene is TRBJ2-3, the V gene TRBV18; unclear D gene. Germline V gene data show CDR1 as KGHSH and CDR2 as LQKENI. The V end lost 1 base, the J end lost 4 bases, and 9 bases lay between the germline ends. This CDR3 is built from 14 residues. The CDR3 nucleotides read TGTGCCAGCTCACCACAAACCAAAGCAGATACGCAGTATTTT. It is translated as CASSPQTKADTQYF. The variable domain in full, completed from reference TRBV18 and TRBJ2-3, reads NAGVMQNPRHLVRRRGQEARLRCSPMKGHSHVYWYRQLPEEGLKFMVYLQKENIIDESGMPKERFSAEFPKEGPSILRIQQVVRGDSAAYFCASSPQTKADTQYFGPGTRLTVL.

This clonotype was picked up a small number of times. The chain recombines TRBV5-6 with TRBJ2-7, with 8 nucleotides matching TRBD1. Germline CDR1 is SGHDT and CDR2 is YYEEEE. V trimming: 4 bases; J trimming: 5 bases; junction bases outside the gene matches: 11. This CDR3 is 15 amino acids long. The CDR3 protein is CASSVPGTGIHEQYF. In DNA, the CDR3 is TGTGCCAGCAGCGTCCCCGGGACAGGAATCCACGAGCAGTACTTC.